One TCR beta chain is described in this entry. Only in-frame clones appear in the TCRdb table, and some are missing; sequencing was by immunoSEQ multiplex PCR. The repertoire has tens of thousands of clones, roughly nine tenths of them found once; the top ten carry roughly 8.2%. These data belong to a study of PD-L1 blockade in urothelial cancer. On the study more broadly: Timepoints chosen for blood analysis were 3 weeks (second dose) and 6 weeks after treatment start.

The CDR3 contains 18 residues. J was trimmed by 6 bases and V by 6 bases; bases with no gene match: 17. Germline assignment: CDR1 MDHEN and CDR2 SYDVKM. The V call is TRBV28, the J call TRBJ2-2; 9 bases map to TRBD1. The material was PBMCs, obtained around atezolizumab (anti-PD-L1) treatment. The sequence derives from a man aged 55 to 70 with urothelial cancer. CDR3 DNA sequence: TGTGCCAGCAGCCTACAAGGACCGGGACAGGGAGTCGCCGGGGAGCTGTTTTTT. Its translation is CASSLQGPGQGVAGELFF.